Listed below are T cell receptor beta chains from one sample, sequenced in a study of shared clonotypes between healthy human individuals. Only in-frame clones appear in the TCRdb table, and some are missing; sequencing was by immunoSEQ multiplex PCR. This table has some 2,500,000 clones, 85% to 95% appearing once. The sequenced material came from naive CD4+ T cells from PBMCs. The receptors originated from a young man in good health. Some clones in this sample may be carry-over from other donors' samples. Both conserved end residues are part of each CDR3. The D gene is left open where the match is weak. For some rows the clone size is stated as once, few or many, or as a class when expanded; others skip it.

TRBV28,TRBJ1-3,NA,NA,CASSLTGGAGNTIYF,TGTGCCAGCAGTTTAACTGGGGGCGCTGGAAACACCATATATTTT
TRBV5-6,TRBJ1-2,NA,NA,CASSPPHDRLNYGYTF,TGTGCCAGCAGCCCACCCCATGACAGACTTAACTATGGCTACACCTTC
TRBV4-2,TRBJ1-2,NA,NA,CASSQSPPTNGYTF,TGTGCCAGCAGCCAATCCCCCCCCACGAATGGCTACACCTTC
TRBV18,TRBJ2-7,NA,TRBD2,CASSPGPLLAGGATYEQYF,TGTGCCAGCTCACCAGGTCCCCTTTTAGCGGGAGGCGCCACCTACGAGCAGTACTTC
TRBV28,TRBJ1-5,NA,TRBD1,CASLGQLNQPQHF,TGTGCCAGCCTGGGACAGCTCAATCAGCCCCAGCATTTT
TRBV5-1,TRBJ1-1,NA,TRBD1,CASSWDRGNTEAFF,TGCGCCAGCAGCTGGGACAGGGGGAACACTGAAGCTTTCTTT
TRBV2,TRBJ1-2,NA,TRBD1,CASSGQEEYGYTF,TGTGCCAGCAGCGGACAGGAAGAGTATGGCTACACCTTC
TRBV23-1,TRBJ2-4,NA,TRBD1,CASSQSGGQGAVKNIQYF,TGCGCCAGCAGTCAATCGGGAGGACAGGGGGCGGTCAAAAACATTCAGTACTTC
TRBV19,TRBJ1-1,NA,NA,CASSTFGGGTEAFF,TGTGCCAGTAGTACCTTCGGGGGAGGCACTGAAGCTTTCTTT
TRBV20-1,TRBJ2-2,NA,NA,CSAVSTGELFF,TGCAGTGCTGTTTCTACCGGGGAGCTGTTTTTT
TRBV12-5,TRBJ2-7,NA,NA,CASGWDNGEQYF,TGTGCTAGTGGCTGGGATAATGGCGAGCAGTACTTC
TRBV7-3,TRBJ2-2,NA,NA,CASSLGGSGELFF,TGTGCCAGCAGCTTAGGGGGCTCCGGGGAGCTGTTTTTT
TRBV6-1,TRBJ2-5,NA,TRBD2,CASSEEPGLAGGPQETQYF,TGTGCCAGCAGTGAAGAGCCGGGGCTAGCGGGAGGGCCCCAAGAGACCCAGTACTTC
TRBV7-2,TRBJ1-2,NA,NA,CASLHGGISDYGYTF,TGTGCCAGTTTACACGGGGGGATTTCAGACTATGGCTACACCTTC
TRBV6-6,TRBJ2-1,NA,NA,CASKDTPYNEQFF,TGTGCCAGCAAGGACACCCCCTACAATGAGCAGTTCTTC
TRBV30,TRBJ1-1,few,TRBD1,CAWRERQGSVVAFF,TGTGCCTGGAGGGAAAGACAGGGGTCTGTGGTGGCTTTCTTT
TRBV7-3,TRBJ1-1,few,NA,CASSQTRETEAFF,TGTGCCAGCAGCCAAACGAGAGAAACTGAAGCTTTCTTT
TRBV4-3,TRBJ2-1,NA,TRBD2,CASSQASGLAGAYNEQFF,TGCGCCAGCAGCCAAGCCTCCGGACTAGCAGGGGCCTACAATGAGCAGTTCTTC
TRBV7-3,TRBJ2-1,once,TRBD2,CASSLTGLVSTQFF,TGTGCCAGCAGCTTAACGGGACTAGTCTCTACCCAGTTCTTC
TRBV11-3,TRBJ2-1,NA,NA,CASSLGYRNEQFF,TGTGCCAGCAGCTTAGGGTACCGAAATGAGCAGTTCTTC
TRBV6-6,TRBJ1-1,NA,NA,CASSYPGPGNAEAFF,TGTGCCAGCAGTTACCCTGGACCCGGGAACGCTGAAGCTTTCTTT
TRBV30,TRBJ2-7,once,NA,CARAEVGSEQYF,TGTGCTCGAGCGGAGGTGGGGTCTGAGCAGTACTTC
TRBV28,TRBJ1-3,NA,TRBD1,CASSLTGTGFYSGNTIYF,TGTGCCAGCAGTCTCACCGGGACAGGGTTCTACTCTGGAAACACCATATATTTT
TRBV6-5,TRBJ1-1,NA,NA,CASKEGGEAFF,TGTGCCAGCAAAGAGGGAGGTGAAGCTTTCTTT
TRBV28,TRBJ2-3,NA,NA,CASSFIGPYTDTQYF,TGTGCCAGCAGTTTTATCGGGCCCTACACAGATACGCAGTATTTT
TRBV18,TRBJ2-1,NA,NA,CASSPMVGAYNEQFF,TGTGCCAGCTCACCAATGGTAGGTGCCTACAATGAGCAGTTCTTC
TRBV27,TRBJ1-4,NA,NA,CASSRQLNEKLFF,TGTGCCAGCAGTCGACAACTTAATGAAAAACTGTTTTTT
TRBV27,TRBJ1-5,NA,NA,CASSQTEARQPQHF,TGTGCCAGCAGTCAGACAGAGGCGAGGCAGCCCCAGCATTTT
TRBV30,TRBJ1-5,NA,TRBD1,CAWSLRTGGHQPQHF,TGTGCCTGGAGTCTACGGACAGGGGGCCATCAGCCCCAGCATTTT
TRBV28,TRBJ2-2,few,NA,CASSSPLTGELFF,TGTGCCAGCAGTTCCCCCCTCACCGGGGAGCTGTTTTTT
TRBV9,TRBJ1-1,NA,NA,CASSVATGGSNTEAFF,TGTGCCAGCAGCGTAGCTACGGGGGGGAGTAACACTGAAGCTTTCTTT
TRBV7-9,TRBJ1-3,NA,NA,CASSVAGRGSGNTIYF,TGTGCCAGCAGCGTCGCCGGGCGAGGCTCTGGAAACACCATATATTTT
TRBV30,TRBJ2-1,NA,NA,CAWSPRDNEQFF,TGTGCCTGGAGCCCTCGGGACAATGAGCAGTTCTTC
TRBV2,TRBJ2-1,once,NA,CASKSWGEWSNEQFF,TGTGCCAGTAAATCCTGGGGGGAATGGAGCAATGAGCAGTTCTTC
TRBV7-2,TRBJ1-1,NA,NA,CASSYLQGMVTEAFF,TGTGCCAGCAGCTACCTACAGGGAATGGTGACTGAAGCTTTCTTT
TRBV6-6,TRBJ2-2,NA,NA,CASSYGWFEELFF,TGTGCCAGCAGTTATGGGTGGTTCGAGGAGCTGTTTTTT
TRBV18,TRBJ1-4,NA,NA,CASSPGRGPGEKLFF,TGTGCCAGCTCACCCGGACGGGGACCAGGTGAAAAACTGTTTTTT
TRBV30,TRBJ1-4,NA,NA,CAWSLSRVSEKLFF,TGTGCCTGGAGTCTCTCCAGGGTTAGCGAAAAACTGTTTTTT
TRBV5-4,TRBJ1-1,NA,TRBD1,CASSLAGTGGDTEAFF,TGTGCCAGCAGCTTGGCCGGGACAGGGGGGGACACTGAAGCTTTCTTT
TRBV30,TRBJ2-1,NA,TRBD2,CAWNSLAAYNEQFF,TGTGCCTGGAATTCGCTAGCGGCATACAATGAGCAGTTCTTC
TRBV19,TRBJ1-5,once,NA,CASSRTVNQPQHF,TGTGCCAGTAGTCGGACAGTTAATCAGCCCCAGCATTTT
TRBV5-1,TRBJ2-1,NA,NA,CASSLYLGRPYNEQFF,TGCGCCAGCAGCTTGTATCTGGGGCGCCCTTACAATGAGCAGTTCTTC